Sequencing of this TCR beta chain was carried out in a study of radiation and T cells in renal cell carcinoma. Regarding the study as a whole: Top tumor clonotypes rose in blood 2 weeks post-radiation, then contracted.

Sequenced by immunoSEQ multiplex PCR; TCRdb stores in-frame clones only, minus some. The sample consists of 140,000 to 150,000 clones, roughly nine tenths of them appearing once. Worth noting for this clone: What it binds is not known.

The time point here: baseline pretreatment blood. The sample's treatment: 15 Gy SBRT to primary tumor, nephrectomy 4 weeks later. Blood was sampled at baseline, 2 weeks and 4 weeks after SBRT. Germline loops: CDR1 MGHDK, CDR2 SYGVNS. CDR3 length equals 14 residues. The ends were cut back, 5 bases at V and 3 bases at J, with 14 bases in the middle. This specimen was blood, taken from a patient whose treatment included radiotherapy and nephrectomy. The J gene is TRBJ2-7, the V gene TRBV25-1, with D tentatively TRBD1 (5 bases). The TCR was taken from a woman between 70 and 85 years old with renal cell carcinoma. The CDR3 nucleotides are TGTGCCAGCAGTAGGCAGGGATTGGGCTACGAGCAGTACTTC. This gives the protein CASSRQGLGYEQYF.